Below are 8 T cell receptor beta chains sequenced from a single sample in a study of cytomegalovirus exposure and HLA in healthy donors. Clones were sequenced by immunoSEQ multiplex PCR, and TCRdb holds only the in-frame ones, with some missing. The data contain some 80,000 clones, 90% to 97% of them seen just once; the ten biggest clones take up about 1.3%. The specimen sequenced was PBMCs. These receptors were taken from a woman aged 18-29 years in good health and CMV-seronegative.

The rearrangement uses TRBV6-6 and TRBJ2-1; the D gene is possibly TRBD2 (6 bases). V lost 6 bases and J 9 bases, leaving 18 bases between the germline ends. CDR1 MNHNY and CDR2 SVGAGI come from the germline V gene (reference sequence). The CDR3 has 14 amino acids. CDR3 DNA: TGTGCCAGCAGAAAGAGGGACTTCTCGGGTGAGCAGTTCTTC. Its translation is CASRKRDFSGEQFF.

The chain has TRBV15 and TRBJ2-3, with TRBD1 matching over 9 bases. V trimming: 3 bases; J trimming: 3 bases; junction bases outside the gene matches: 10. This CDR3 has 17 amino acids. CDR1 is LNHNV and CDR2 is YYDKDF in the germline V gene (reference sequence). The CDR3: CATSSISTGGFTDTQYF. CDR3 bases: TGTGCCACCAGCAGTATCTCTACAGGGGGCTTTACAGATACGCAGTATTTT. Complete variable domain (other parts from reference TRBV15 and TRBJ2-3): DAMVIQNPRYQVTQFGKPVTLSCSQTLNHNVMYWYQQKSSQAPKLLFHYYDKDFNNEADTPDNFQSRRPNTSFCFLDIRSPGLGDTAMYLCATSSISTGGFTDTQYFGPGTRLTVL.

Written as DNA, the CDR3 is TGTGCCAGCAGCTTCTTTTCCAGGGGATTGGGTGAGCAGTACTTC. This gives the protein CASSFFSRGLGEQYF. J is TRBJ2-7 and V is TRBV5-4, with TRBD1 as a possible D gene (6 bases). V shed 2 bases and J shed 7 bases, with 19 bases lying between them. The CDR3 is 15 amino acids. CDR1 and CDR2 (germline): SGHNT, YYREEE (reference sequence).

The chain links TRBV11-3 to TRBJ2-2; no definite D call. In germline, CDR1 is SGHNT, CDR2 YENEEA. The V end was cut by 2 bases, the J end by 4 bases, with 17 bases between. CDR3 size: 17 residues. The CDR3 spells CASSLRVAVGTTGELFF. The CDR3 DNA reads TGTGCCAGCAGCTTACGAGTAGCAGTCGGCACCACCGGGGAGCTGTTTTTT. Supplemented by reference TRBV11-3 and TRBJ2-2, the full variable domain reads EAGVVQSPRYKIIEKKQPVAFWCNPISGHNTLYWYLQNLGQGPELLIRYENEEAVDDSQLPKDRFSAERLKGVDSTLKIQPAELGDSAVYLCASSLRVAVGTTGELFFGEGSRLTVL.

V is TRBV5-4 and J is TRBJ1-1; maybe TRBD1 (5 bases). Per germline, CDR1 SGHNT and CDR2 YYREEE (reference sequence). The CDR3 runs to 15 residues. V shed 5 bases and J shed 5 bases, with 19 bases lying between them. In nucleotides, the CDR3 is TGTGCCAGCAGTCCGGGGGGGAGCCCGAGGACTGAAGCTTTCTTT. It translates to CASSPGGSPRTEAFF.

The gene calls are TRBV9 and TRBJ2-5, with unresolved D. Germline CDR1 reads SGDLS; CDR2 reads YYNGEE. Deletions cut 4 bases from V and 4 bases from J, with 11 bases between. The CDR3 is 13 residues long. The CDR3 DNA is TGTGCCAGCAGCCCACTCGCGGTAGAGACCCAGTACTTC. It translates to CASSPLAVETQYF.

The chain couples TRBV27 to TRBJ1-2, with TRBD1 matching over 7 bases. J was trimmed by 4 bases and V by 3 bases; bases with no gene match: 8. The CDR3 extends over 15 amino acids. The germline V gene encodes CDR1 MNHEY and CDR2 SMNVEV (reference sequence). The CDR3 nucleotides are TGTGCCAGCAGTTTTGAAGGGGGCTTAAGCTATGGCTACACCTTC. The encoded protein is CASSFEGGLSYGYTF.

This chain links TRBV5-4 with TRBJ2-1; D is possibly TRBD1 (6 bases). Trimming cost V 5 bases and J 5 bases, with 11 bases left between them. Per the germline V gene, CDR1 is SGHNT and CDR2 is YYREEE (reference sequence). This CDR3 has 13 residues. The CDR3 coding sequence is TGTGCCAGCAGACTGGACAGTCACAATGAGCAGTTCTTC. Translation gives CASRLDSHNEQFF.